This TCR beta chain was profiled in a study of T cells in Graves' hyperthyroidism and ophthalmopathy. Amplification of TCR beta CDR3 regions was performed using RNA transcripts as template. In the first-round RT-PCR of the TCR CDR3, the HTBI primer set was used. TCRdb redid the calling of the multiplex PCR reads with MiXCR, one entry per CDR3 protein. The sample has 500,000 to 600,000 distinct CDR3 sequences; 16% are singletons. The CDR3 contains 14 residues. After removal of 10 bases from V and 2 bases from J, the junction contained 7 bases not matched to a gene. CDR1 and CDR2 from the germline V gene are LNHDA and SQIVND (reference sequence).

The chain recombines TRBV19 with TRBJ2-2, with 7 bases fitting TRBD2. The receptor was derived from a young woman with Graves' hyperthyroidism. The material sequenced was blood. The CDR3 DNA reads TGTGCCACCAAGTGGGACTACAACACCGGGGAGCTGTTTTTT. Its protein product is CATKWDYNTGELFF.